This T cell receptor (beta chain) is from a study of cytomegalovirus exposure and HLA in healthy donors. Study findings and constraints: Relative to equally common others, HLA-associated TCR beta chains showed greater clonal expansion in a later analysis. Compared with the roughly 700-donor mean, an Asian-associated ancestry cluster reportedly had fewer N-insertions, according to a later analysis. In terms of immune exposure information, only CMV serostatus was available.

Sampled while nominally healthy, donors likely had unrecorded immune exposures. Turning to this clone: Its specificity is unknown.

Trimming cost V 4 bases and J 8 bases, with 8 bases left between them. Germline V gene sequence: CDR1 LGHNA, CDR2 YNFKEQ. This CDR3 is 12 amino acids long. PCR was performed using 60 Vbeta and 13 Jbeta primers. TCRdb's table, derived via immunoSEQ multiplex PCR, lists solely in-frame clones and lacks some. Here the sample spans fewer than 140,000 clones, 65% to 85% being singletons. Sequencing was done on a sample of PBMCs. The source of this sequence is a male donor in good health and CMV-seropositive. V usage is TRBV4-2 and J usage is TRBJ2-2; D is possibly TRBD1 (5 bases). The CDR3 nucleotides are TGTGCCAGCAGCCTCAGGGATGGGGAGCTGTTTTTT. This encodes CASSLRDGELFF.